This T cell receptor (beta chain) was documented in a study of Ad26.COV2.S vaccination and SARS-CoV-2 variants. Stated treatment: 15 to 20 received Ad26.COV2.S at low or high dose, single or two shots; roughly five received placebo; per-sample allocation not given. Collection of the samples took place on day 63 after the first injection of vaccine or placebo. Clones were read by immunoSEQ multiplex PCR, and TCRdb kept only the in-frame ones, dropping some. Here the sample spans approximately 420,000 clones, 75% to 90% being singletons. Germline lookup yields CDR1 LNHNV and CDR2 YYDKDF (reference sequence). The length of the CDR3 is 12 residues. V lost 3 bases to trimming and J lost 9 bases, with 9 bases between them.

The rearrangement links TRBV15 to TRBJ2-1, with D possibly being TRBD1 (6 bases). This TCR was sampled from a person between 18 and 60 years old who received the Ad26.COV2.S COVID-19 vaccine or a placebo. This specimen was peripheral blood, taken in a trial of Ad26.COV2.S vaccine versus placebo. Here the CDR3 reads CATSSHRAEQFF. DNA for the CDR3: TGTGCCACCAGCAGCCACAGGGCTGAGCAGTTCTTC.